This is a list of T cell receptor beta chains from one sample in a study of blood T cells in healthy people across ages. TCRdb processed the 5' RACE reads anew with MiXCR; each CDR3 protein has one entry. The sample has 500,000 to 600,000 distinct CDR3 sequences; 25% to 30% are singletons. Sequencing was carried out using blood. These TCRs come from a woman in her 70s in good health. Both conserved end residues are part of each CDR3. The D gene is left open where the match is weak. The listing skips clone size in some rows; elsewhere it reads once, few, many or a size class.

clone_size d_call j_call v_call cdr3_aa cdr3_nt
NA NA TRBJ1-4 TRBV6-6 CASSYEGTTNEKLFF TGTGCCAGCAGTTACGAGGGGACAACTAATGAAAAACTGTTTTTT
NA NA TRBJ2-7 TRBV3-1 CASSHGNYEQYF TGTGCCAGCAGCCACGGCAACTACGAGCAGTACTTC
many NA TRBJ1-5 TRBV4-2 CAGTTGQQDGQPQHF TGTGCCGGCACCACAGGACAGCAAGATGGTCAGCCCCAGCATTTT
few NA TRBJ2-5 TRBV7-7 CASSPNLGGETQYF TGTGCTAGCAGCCCCAACCTGGGCGGGGAGACCCAGTACTTC
few NA TRBJ2-7 TRBV7-2 CASAKGYEQYF TGTGCCAGCGCCAAGGGCTACGAGCAGTACTTC
NA TRBD2 TRBJ2-1 TRBV7-2 CASSLKAGVEQFF TGTGCCAGCAGCTTAAAGGCGGGAGTTGAGCAGTTCTTC
NA NA TRBJ2-3 TRBV2 CASIRGASSDTQYF TGTGCCAGCATTCGGGGGGCCTCTTCAGATACGCAGTATTTT
few NA TRBJ2-1 TRBV5-1 CASSFHTLLDEQFF TGCGCCAGCAGCTTTCACACCCTTTTGGATGAGCAGTTCTTC
many TRBD1 TRBJ2-2 TRBV7-2 CASSRQGNTGELFF TGTGCCAGCAGCCGACAGGGGAACACCGGGGAGCTGTTTTTT
NA NA TRBJ1-6 TRBV12-3/TRBV12-4 CASSLGAGNSPLHF TGTGCCAGCAGTTTAGGAGCAGGGAATTCACCCCTCCACTTT
few NA TRBJ2-2 TRBV29-1 CSVGFGKPVSTGELFF TGCAGCGTTGGGTTCGGGAAGCCCGTATCCACCGGGGAGCTGTTTTTT
NA NA TRBJ1-5 TRBV7-2 CASSSQGRYQPQHF TGTGCCAGCAGCTCTCAAGGACGGTATCAGCCCCAGCATTTT
NA TRBD2 TRBJ2-7 TRBV28 CATLFFAGLAGGRSHEQYF TGTGCCACCCTATTCTTCGCTGGACTAGCGGGGGGGAGGTCCCACGAGCAGTACTTC
NA NA TRBJ2-3 TRBV9 CASSVKEVTDTQYF TGTGCCAGCAGCGTAAAGGAGGTTACGGATACGCAGTATTTT
NA NA TRBJ2-7 TRBV6-5 CASSYSGRRTDEQYF TGTGCCAGCAGTTACTCGGGCAGGAGAACGGACGAGCAGTACTTC
NA NA TRBJ2-5 TRBV6-1 CASSEARRDETQYF TGTGCCAGCAGTGAAGCGCGAAGGGATGAGACCCAGTACTTC
few TRBD1 TRBJ1-1 TRBV6-2/TRBV6-3 CASSSTRQGREAFF TGTGCCAGCAGCTCTACCCGACAGGGCCGTGAAGCTTTCTTT
NA TRBD1 TRBJ2-7 TRBV20-1 CSSQGAGGKYEQYF TGCAGTTCCCAAGGGGCAGGGGGCAAATACGAGCAGTACTTC
many NA TRBJ2-4 TRBV7-2 CASSGLVKNIQYF TGTGCCAGCTCTGGTCTGGTCAAAAACATTCAGTACTTC
few NA TRBJ2-5 TRBV25-1 CASSEPLTQETQYF TGTGCCAGCAGTGAACCTCTCACCCAAGAGACCCAGTACTTC
few NA TRBJ1-2 TRBV7-2 CASSAGQRYGYTF TGTGCCAGCAGCGCAGGACAGCGTTATGGCTACACCTTC
NA TRBD1 TRBJ1-1 TRBV20-1 CSVLTGGTNTEAFF TGCAGTGTTTTGACAGGGGGCACGAACACTGAAGCCTTCTTT
NA NA TRBJ2-2 TRBV30 CAWSVWGSARELFF TGTGCCTGGAGTGTCTGGGGTTCGGCCAGGGAGCTGTTTTTT
many NA TRBJ2-3 TRBV5-1 CASLAGPDRPDTQYF TGCGCCAGCCTGGCGGGGCCCGACCGTCCAGATACGCAGTATTTT
NA TRBD1 TRBJ2-7 TRBV6-5 CASSYSGQGPSEQYF TGTGCCAGCAGTTACTCGGGACAGGGTCCATCCGAGCAGTACTTC
NA NA TRBJ1-2 TRBV24-1 CATSDKQVYGYTF TGTGCCACCAGTGACAAACAGGTCTATGGCTACACCTTC
NA NA TRBJ1-3 TRBV7-2 CASSPVTGSSGNTIYF TGTGCCAGCAGCCCGGTGACGGGAAGCTCTGGAAACACCATATATTTT
NA NA TRBJ1-2 TRBV2 CASSGGDGGYTF TGTGCCAGCAGTGGGGGTGACGGTGGCTACACCTTC
NA NA TRBJ1-5 TRBV12-3/TRBV12-4 CASSFGPGNQPQHF TGTGCCAGCAGTTTTGGTCCAGGCAATCAGCCCCAGCATTTT
NA NA TRBJ2-3 TRBV20-1 CSARARGFLSDTQYF TGCAGTGCTAGAGCGCGCGGGTTCTTATCCGATACGCAGTATTTT
many TRBD2 TRBJ2-1 TRBV3-1 CASSQGSGGASEQFF TGTGCCAGCAGCCAAGGTAGCGGGGGGGCCTCTGAGCAGTTCTTC
few NA TRBJ1-5 TRBV7-2 CASSSSRDQPQHF TGTGCCAGCAGCTCCAGCAGGGATCAGCCCCAGCATTTT
many NA TRBJ1-1 TRBV11-2 CASTRVSGTEAFF TGTGCCAGCACCCGAGTATCGGGCACTGAAGCTTTCTTT
NA NA TRBJ1-2 TRBV2 CASSPTSVGGYTF TGTGCCAGCAGTCCTACGTCGGTAGGTGGCTACACCTTC
NA NA TRBJ1-1 TRBV7-2 CASSLTSGRVNTEALF TGTGCCAGCAGCTTAACGAGCGGCAGAGTGAACACTGAAGCTCTCTTT
NA TRBD2 TRBJ2-2 TRBV4-1 CASSQGVAGNTGELFF TGCGCCAGCAGCCAAGGAGTAGCGGGGAACACCGGGGAGCTGTTTTTT
NA NA TRBJ1-2 TRBV20-1 CSARGVGQGYGYTF TGCAGTGCTAGAGGTGTGGGGCAGGGCTATGGCTACACCTTC
NA TRBD1 TRBJ1-3 TRBV12-3/TRBV12-4 CASRVQGPGNTIYF TGTGCCAGCAGGGTACAGGGGCCTGGAAACACCATATATTTT
NA NA TRBJ1-2 TRBV7-2 CASSLSTLYGYTF TGTGCCAGCAGCTTAAGTACATTGTATGGCTACACCTTC
few NA TRBJ2-3 TRBV28 CASSGSFADTQYF TGTGCCAGCAGTGGGTCGTTCGCAGATACGCAGTATTTT
few NA TRBJ1-1 TRBV6-1 CASSGPKAGKNQAFF TGTGCCAGCAGTGGACCCAAGGCAGGGAAAAATCAAGCTTTCTTT
few TRBD1 TRBJ1-5 TRBV6-6 CASRGDSRSNQPQHF TGTGCCAGCAGGGGGGACAGCCGAAGCAATCAGCCCCAGCATTTT
NA NA TRBJ2-2 TRBV5-1 CASSSGPTGELFF TGCGCCAGCAGCTCTGGTCCGACCGGGGAGCTGTTTTTT
NA NA TRBJ1-4 TRBV21-1 CASRGPRGEKLFF TGTGCCAGTAGAGGCCCAAGAGGAGAAAAACTGTTTTTT
NA TRBD2 TRBJ2-5 TRBV10-3 CACRTSESETQYF TGTGCCTGCCGGACTAGCGAATCGGAGACCCAGTACTTC
NA NA TRBJ1-2 TRBV20-1 CSAPGGGSNYGYTF TGCAGTGCTCCGGGAGGGGGTTCTAACTATGGCTACACCTTC
many TRBD1 TRBJ2-7 TRBV29-1 CSVGQIYEQYF TGCAGCGTGGGACAGATCTACGAGCAGTACTTC
NA NA TRBJ1-4 TRBV20-1 CSARGEGVGEKLFF TGCAGTGCTAGGGGGGAGGGCGTTGGGGAAAAACTGTTTTTT
few TRBD1 TRBJ1-1 TRBV7-9 CASSFGQGKAFF TGTGCCAGCAGCTTTGGACAGGGAAAAGCTTTCTTT
NA NA TRBJ2-4 TRBV2 CASSESHNIQYF TGTGCCAGCAGTGAATCCCATAACATTCAGTACTTC
once TRBD1 TRBJ2-4 TRBV14 CASSQIPWDSGAKNIQYF TGTGCCAGCAGCCAAATTCCTTGGGACAGTGGAGCCAAAAACATTCAGTACTTC
few NA TRBJ2-3 TRBV5-1 CASSMNRADTQYF TGCGCCAGCAGCATGAACAGGGCAGATACGCAGTATTTT
NA TRBD2 TRBJ2-5 TRBV12-3/TRBV12-4 CASGPSGGIQETQYF TGTGCCAGCGGCCCAAGCGGGGGGATACAAGAGACCCAGTACTTC
NA NA TRBJ2-1 TRBV20-1 CSARDRDRSSYNEQFF TGCAGTGCTAGAGATCGGGATAGAAGTTCCTACAATGAGCAGTTCTTC
NA TRBD2 TRBJ2-5 TRBV7-2 CASSLMGGIGQETQYF TGTGCCAGCAGCTTAATGGGGGGGATAGGCCAAGAGACCCAGTACTTC
NA TRBD1 TRBJ1-1 TRBV20-1 CSAKYADRGAFF TGCAGTGCTAAATACGCGGACAGGGGGGCTTTCTTT
many NA TRBJ2-5 TRBV29-1 CSVGQRETQYF TGCAGCGTTGGACAGCGAGAGACCCAGTACTTC